The present TCR beta chain was sequenced within a study of CD8 T cells in ankylosing spondylitis. Study-wide findings and caveats: Disease-associated clones were CD8+ and fairly uncommon in peripheral blood. The study looked at matched synovial fluid samples from ankylosing spondylitis patients. Disease-linked clones were reported to be significantly enriched there. Ankylosing spondylitis blood appeared to carry a characteristic TCR beta motif of fewer than 10 highly homologous variants.

This clonotype was observed many times. Its matching antigen is unknown. Construction of TCR beta libraries was performed using quantitative 5'-RACE with molecular barcodes. TCRdb re-called the 5' RACE reads through MiXCR, storing one row per CDR3 protein. The sample lists a few hundred thousand distinct CDR3 sequences, around 24% occurring once. Germline V gene data show CDR1 as SGHAT and CDR2 as FQDESV (reference sequence). With 5 bases clipped from V and 7 bases from J, the junction kept 10 bases outside the gene matches. This CDR3 region has 16 residues. The clonotype comes from a male donor with ankylosing spondylitis. The chain couples TRBV11-1 to TRBJ2-1; 11 bases line up with TRBD1. Input material: blood, either unsorted or a sorted T cell fraction (not recorded which). The chain's CDR3 is CASSRAGQGVWNEQFF. The CDR3 DNA reads as TGTGCCAGCAGCCGAGCGGGACAGGGGGTTTGGAATGAGCAGTTCTTC.